The clone carrying this T cell receptor beta chain was counted ten times or more. Its antigen remains unknown. The CDR3 covers 13 residues. Germline V gene sequence: CDR1 MNHEY, CDR2 SMNVEV (reference sequence). The V end was cut by 5 bases, the J end by 0 bases, with 7 bases between. These data are taken from a study of T cells in Graves' hyperthyroidism and ophthalmopathy. Findings and limits, study-wide: Blood shared most expanded thyroid clonotypes above 0.001. From stable hyperthyroidism, ophthalmopathy was set apart by a 13 V-J model.

RNA transcripts were the template for amplifying TCR beta CDR3 regions. The HTBI primer set served for first-round RT-PCR of the TCR CDR3. TCRdb passed the multiplex PCR reads through MiXCR, listing each CDR3 protein once. The data contain hundreds of thousands of distinct CDR3 sequences, almost 25% of them seen just once; the ten biggest clones take up about a third. The TCR sequence derives from a woman aged 40 to 50 with Graves' ophthalmopathy. The chain joins TRBV27 to TRBJ1-1; a weak D match, TRBD1 (5 bases). The sample comprised blood. CDR3 amino acids: CASSDSMNTEAFF. The CDR3 coding sequence is TGTGCCAGCAGTGACAGTATGAACACTGAAGCTTTCTTT.